This T cell receptor beta chain was sequenced in a study of T cells after yellow fever vaccination. This clonotype was found many times. TCRdb passed the 5' RACE reads through MiXCR, listing each CDR3 protein once. The data contain more than 200,000 distinct CDR3 sequences, about 3.7% of them seen just once; the ten biggest clones take up about 19%. V lost 5 bases, J lost 6 bases, and 6 bases lay in between. There are 12 residues in the CDR3. Germline V CDR1 and CDR2: SGHRS, YFSETQ. The chain uses TRBV5-1 and TRBJ1-6, with D possibly being TRBD1 (5 bases). The TCR sequence derives from a man younger than 35 who received the YFV17D yellow fever vaccine. The sequences come from PBMCs, collected 15 days after the yellow fever booster vaccination. The CDR3 bases are TGCGCCAGCAGTGACAGTAATTCACCCCTCCACTTT. It encodes CASSDSNSPLHF.